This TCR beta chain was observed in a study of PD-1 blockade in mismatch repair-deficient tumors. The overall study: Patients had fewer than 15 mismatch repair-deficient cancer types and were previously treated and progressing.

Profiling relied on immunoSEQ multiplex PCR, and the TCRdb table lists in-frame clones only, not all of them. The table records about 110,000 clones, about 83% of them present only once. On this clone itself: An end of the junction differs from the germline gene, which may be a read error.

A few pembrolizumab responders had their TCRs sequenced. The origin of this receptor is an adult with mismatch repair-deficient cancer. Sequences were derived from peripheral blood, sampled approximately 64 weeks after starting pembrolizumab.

The CDR3 loop reads CASSPLGGDTSAQHF. The CDR3 DNA is TGTGCCAGCAGCCCTTTGGGGGGCGATACCTCGGCCCAGCATTTT. The V and J genes are TRBV4-1 and TRBJ1-5, with a possible D match to TRBD1 (6 bases). Germline CDR1 MGHRA, CDR2 YSYEKL. CDR3 length equals 15 residues.